The 10 T cell receptor beta chains below come from one sample, sequenced in a study of cytomegalovirus exposure and HLA in healthy donors. PCR amplification relied on 60 Vbeta primers (plus 13 Jbeta primers). The repertoire was sequenced with immunoSEQ multiplex PCR; TCRdb's copy has only in-frame clones and lacks some. The sample has about 140,000 clones; roughly 75% are singletons. Specimen: PBMCs. The source of these receptors is a man aged 35 to 55 in good health and CMV-seronegative.

In this sample, this clone turned up a few times. The V and J genes are TRBV14 and TRBJ2-1; 9 bases match TRBD2. V was pared by 3 bases and J by 0 bases, with 18 bases of the junction left unmatched. The germline V gene has CDR1 SGHDN and CDR2 FVKESK. There are 21 residues in the CDR3. CDR3 nucleotides: TGTGCCAGCAGCCAGGACTCTCGGGAAATAGCGGGGGTACCCTCCTACAATGAGCAGTTCTTC. Translated, it gives CASSQDSREIAGVPSYNEQFF.

This clone was seen only a few times. The chain has TRBV27 and TRBJ1-2, with a tentative D call TRBD1 (6 bases). From germline, CDR1 is MNHEY and CDR2 SMNVEV (reference sequence). Between the trimmed V and J ends, which lost 4 bases and 3 bases, there was a span of 18 bases. The CDR3 consists of 16 residues. The CDR3: CASSSRTAQAYYGYTF. The DNA of the CDR3 is TGTGCCAGCAGTTCTCGGACAGCCCAAGCATACTATGGCTACACCTTC.

The V and J genes are TRBV2 and TRBJ2-2; maybe TRBD1 (6 bases). The CDR3 extends over 17 amino acids. V was pared by 5 bases and J by 4 bases, with 20 bases between. The germline CDR1 and CDR2 sequences are SNHLY and FYNNEI. CDR3 bases: TGTGCCAGCAGTTTCCGTCAAGGGGGATCTTTCACCGGGGAGCTGTTTTTT. The encoded protein is CASSFRQGGSFTGELFF.

The chain recombines TRBV5-6 with TRBJ1-1; D is undetermined. From germline, CDR1 is SGHDT and CDR2 YYEEEE. Trimming removed 0 bases from V and 0 bases from J, with 9 bases in between. This CDR3 is built from 15 residues. The CDR3 sequence is CASSLGEGVNTEAFF. DNA for the CDR3: TGTGCCAGCAGCTTGGGTGAGGGCGTGAACACTGAAGCTTTCTTT.

The chain joins TRBV6-1 to TRBJ1-4; weak D call: TRBD1 (5 bases). This CDR3 region has 14 residues. Trimming cost V 9 bases and J 5 bases, with 16 bases left between them. Germline V gene sequence: CDR1 MNHNS, CDR2 SASEGT. DNA of the CDR3: TGTGCCAGTGTGGGTGCGGGGGGGAATGAAAAACTGTTTTTT. Its translation: CASVGAGGNEKLFF.

CDR3: CASSLERQGLANYGYTF. CDR3 nucleotide sequence: TGCGCCAGCAGCTTGGAGAGACAGGGCTTAGCTAACTATGGCTACACCTTC. This chain joins TRBV5-1 and TRBJ1-2; 7 bases fit TRBD1. The CDR3 extends over 17 amino acids. CDR1 is SGHRS and CDR2 is YFSETQ in the germline V gene. V shed 0 bases, J shed 0 bases, and the junction held 8 bases outside the gene matches.

The chain recombines TRBV7-6 with TRBJ1-2, with 7 bases aligning to TRBD1. The CDR3 extends over 14 amino acids. Germline V gene data show CDR1 as SGHVS and CDR2 as FNYEAQ. Trimming removed 5 bases from V and 4 bases from J; junction bases left unmatched: 7. The CDR3 DNA follows: TGTGCCAGCAGCCAACGACAGGGTGCCTATGGCTACACCTTC. Translation: CASSQRQGAYGYTF.

J is TRBJ2-1 and V is TRBV5-1, with 11 bases matching TRBD2. V dropped 4 bases and J dropped 7; count of bases not matched to a gene: 10. The germline gives CDR1 SGHRS, CDR2 YFSETQ. This CDR3 is built from 16 residues. In nucleotides, the CDR3 is TGCGCCAGCAGCGACGGGACTAGCGGAGGGGGGAATGAGCAGTTCTTC. Translation: CASSDGTSGGGNEQFF.

The chain links TRBV27 to TRBJ1-2, with unresolved D. Trimming left V 8 bases short and J 4 bases short, with 26 bases between. There are 17 residues in the CDR3. Germline V gene data show CDR1 as MNHEY and CDR2 as SMNVEV (reference sequence). The CDR3 bases are TGTGCCAGCCTTCCTTACGCCGGGTCGACGGGTATCTATGGCTACACCTTC. As protein: CASLPYAGSTGIYGYTF.

In the case of this clone: Different DNA sequences within this sample yield the same CDR3. The chain couples TRBV7-2 to TRBJ2-3, with D unresolved. V was clipped by 1 base and J by 1 base, with 9 bases between them. From germline, CDR1 is SGHTA and CDR2 FQGNSA. This CDR3 region has 15 residues. The CDR3 spells CASSLGPGGTDTQYF. For the CDR3, the DNA is TGTGCCAGCAGCTTAGGCCCCGGAGGCACAGATACGCAGTATTTT.